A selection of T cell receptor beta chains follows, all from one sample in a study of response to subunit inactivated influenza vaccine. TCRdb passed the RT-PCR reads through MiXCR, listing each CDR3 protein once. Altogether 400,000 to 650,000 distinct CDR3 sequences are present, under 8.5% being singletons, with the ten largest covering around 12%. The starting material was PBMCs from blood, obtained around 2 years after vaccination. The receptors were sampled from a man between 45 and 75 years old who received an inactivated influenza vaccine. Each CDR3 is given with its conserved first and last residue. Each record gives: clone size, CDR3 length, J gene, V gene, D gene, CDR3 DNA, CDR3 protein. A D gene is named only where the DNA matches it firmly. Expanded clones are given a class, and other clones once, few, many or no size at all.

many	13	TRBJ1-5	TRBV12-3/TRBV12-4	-	TGTGCCAGCAGTTCTGAAGTACGCCAGCCCCAGCATTTT	CASSSEVRQPQHF
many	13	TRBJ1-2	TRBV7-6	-	TGTGCCAGCAGCTTTCAGGGCCTTCGAGGCTACACCTTC	CASSFQGLRGYTF
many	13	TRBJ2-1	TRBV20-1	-	TGCAGTGCACCGACGACTAGGCGCAATGAGCAGTTCTTC	CSAPTTRRNEQFF
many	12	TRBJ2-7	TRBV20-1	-	TGCAGTGCTAGCGGGGGTACCTACGAGCAGTACTTC	CSASGGTYEQYF
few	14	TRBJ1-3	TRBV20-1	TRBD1	TGCAGTGCTAGATCCTTAGGGGGCCGAAACACCATATATTTT	CSARSLGGRNTIYF
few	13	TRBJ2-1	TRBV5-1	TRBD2	TGCGCCAGCAGCTCTATCGGGGGGGACGAGCAGTTCTTC	CASSSIGGDEQFF
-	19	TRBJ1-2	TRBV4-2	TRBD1	TGTGCCAGCAGCCGCATCGTGGACAGGAAAAAAGTGGCAGACTATGGCTACACCTTC	CASSRIVDRKKVADYGYTF
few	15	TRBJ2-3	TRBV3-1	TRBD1	TGTGCCAGCAGTTCCTGGGACAGGGGTACAGATACGCAGTATTTT	CASSSWDRGTDTQYF
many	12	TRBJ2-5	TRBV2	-	TGTGCCAGCTTCCGGAGGTGGGAGACCCAGTACTTC	CASFRRWETQYF
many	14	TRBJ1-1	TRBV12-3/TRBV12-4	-	TGTGCCAGCAGTTCCCAGGGAGGTAGCACTGAAGCTTTCTTT	CASSSQGGSTEAFF
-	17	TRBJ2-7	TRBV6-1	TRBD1	TGTGCCAGCAGCCAAGGGACAGGGGGCCTCGTTTCGTCCCCGCAGTACTTC	CASSQGTGGLVSSPQYF
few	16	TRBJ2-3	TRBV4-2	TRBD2	TGTGCCAGCAGCCAGGGACTAGCGGGAGTTGAAGATACGCAGTATTTT	CASSQGLAGVEDTQYF
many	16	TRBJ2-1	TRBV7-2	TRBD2	TGTGCCAGCAGCTCCCTAGCGGGAGGATCCTACAATGAGCAGTTCTTC	CASSSLAGGSYNEQFF
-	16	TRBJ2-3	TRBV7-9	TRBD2	TGTGCCAGCAGCTTCTATCTAGCGGGAGGTGCAGATACGCAGTATTTT	CASSFYLAGGADTQYF
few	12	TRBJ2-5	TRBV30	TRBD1	TGTGCCGGGGCCAGGGGGAGTGAGACCCAGTACTTC	CAGARGSETQYF
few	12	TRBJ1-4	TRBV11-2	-	TGTGCCAGCAGCTTAGATGACCGGAAACTGTTTTTT	CASSLDDRKLFF
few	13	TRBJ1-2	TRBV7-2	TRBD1	TGTGCCAGCAGCAAGGGACAGGGCTATGGCTACACCTTC	CASSKGQGYGYTF
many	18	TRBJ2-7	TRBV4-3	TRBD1	TGCGCCAGCAGCCAAGAACTTGTGGGACAGGGTTGGTCCTACGAGCAGTACTTC	CASSQELVGQGWSYEQYF
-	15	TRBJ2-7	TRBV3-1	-	TGTGCCAGCTGCCAATCATTGGGGAGAACCTACGAGCAGTACTTC	CASCQSLGRTYEQYF
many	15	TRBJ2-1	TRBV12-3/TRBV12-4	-	TGTGCCAGCAGTTACGGGTGGGGCTCCTACAATGAGCAGTTCTTC	CASSYGWGSYNEQFF
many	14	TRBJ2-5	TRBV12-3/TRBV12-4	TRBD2	TGTGCCAGCAGCCCGGGGGGGTTGCAAGAGACCCAGTACTTC	CASSPGGLQETQYF
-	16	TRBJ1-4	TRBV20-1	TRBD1	TGCAGTGCCAGACAGGGCCTCTTTTCAACTAATGAAAAACTGTTTTTT	CSARQGLFSTNEKLFF
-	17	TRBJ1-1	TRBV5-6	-	TGTGCCAGCAGCTTGGGGTGGCGGGGGGCCGGGGACACTGAAGCTTTCTTT	CASSLGWRGAGDTEAFF
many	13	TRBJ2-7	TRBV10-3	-	TGTGCCGTATCGGGACATGATCTCTACGAGCAGTACTTC	CAVSGHDLYEQYF
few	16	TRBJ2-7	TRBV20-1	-	TGCAGTGCTCCGAAGCCCACCGGGAAAAGCTCCTACGAGCAGTACTTC	CSAPKPTGKSSYEQYF
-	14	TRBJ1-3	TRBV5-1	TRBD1	TGCGCCAGCAGCAAAGGACAGGGAGGAGACACCATATATTTT	CASSKGQGGDTIYF
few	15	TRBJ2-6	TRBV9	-	TGTGCCAGCAGCGGGGACCAGTCTGGGGCCAACGTCCTGACTTTC	CASSGDQSGANVLTF
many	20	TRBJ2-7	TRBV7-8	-	TGTGCCAGCAGCTTAGGGCCAAGGGGGATTCTTGAGGGAGTCGGGAACGAGCAGTACTTC	CASSLGPRGILEGVGNEQYF
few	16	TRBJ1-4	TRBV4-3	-	TGCGCCAGCAGCCAAGAGAATCGACAGAGATATGAAAAACTGTTTTTT	CASSQENRQRYEKLFF
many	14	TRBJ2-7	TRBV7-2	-	TGTGCCAGCAGCTTAGCGGGTGATACCTACGAGCAGTACTTC	CASSLAGDTYEQYF